This TCR beta chain was obtained from a study of OX40 agonist ivuxolimab in advanced cancers. Study context: Treatment received earlier with anti-PD-1, anti-PD-L1 or anti-CTLA-4 agents was allowed, and approximately 40% had some. Partial responses were achieved by three patients, of whom one had hepatocellular carcinoma and two had cutaneous melanoma.

TCRdb keeps only in-frame clones here, not all; method: immunoSEQ multiplex PCR. The sample contains approximately 74,000 clones, about 90% of which appear only once. The receptor comes from an adult with an advanced solid tumor such as melanoma, head and neck, liver or kidney cancer. Sequences were derived from CD4+ or CD8+ T cells sorted from blood, sampled in a trial of the OX40 agonist ivuxolimab.

The DNA of the CDR3 is TGTGCCAGCAGCTACCCCATTACAGGGATCAATGAGCAGTTCTTC. It encodes CASSYPITGINEQFF. The chain is built from TRBV7-9 and TRBJ2-1; D is possibly TRBD1 (6 bases). Germline-derived CDR1 and CDR2 are SEHNR and FQNEAQ (reference sequence). This CDR3 contains 15 residues. Trimming cost V 4 bases and J 6 bases, with 16 bases left between them.